The text below deals with one T cell receptor (beta chain). Its antigen remains unknown. V was cut by 3 bases and J by 2 bases, with 13 bases left in between. The CDR3 is 15 amino acids. The germline V gene has CDR1 DFQATT and CDR2 SNEGSKA (reference sequence). The data derive from a study of blood T cells in healthy people across ages. Findings and caveats of the study: Naive and antigen-experienced cells were not separated, limiting conclusive comparison.

It was with a sample-barcoded 5' primer and a J-beta primer mix that a second PCR of about 6 to 12 cycles was run. TCRdb analysed the 5' RACE reads with MiXCR anew, one entry per CDR3 protein. The data show hundreds of thousands of distinct CDR3 sequences, with over 20% seen just once and roughly 3.9% held by the top ten. This TCR derives from a man aged 70 or older in good health. Sample: blood. The chain employs TRBV20-1 and TRBJ2-2; D possibly corresponds to TRBD1 (5 bases). The chain's CDR3 is CSARRTPLNTGELFF. CDR3 DNA: TGCAGTGCTAGGCGGACACCACTAAACACCGGGGAGCTGTTTTTT.